This is a list of T cell receptor beta chains from one sample in a study of blood T cell repertoires in COVID-19. Clones were sequenced by immunoSEQ multiplex PCR, and TCRdb holds only the in-frame ones, with some missing. This table holds about 440,000 clones, around nine tenths found once. Sequenced material: PBMCs or T cells enriched from blood (not recorded which). The receptors stem from a woman aged 18-29 years with acute COVID-19. Both conserved end residues are trimmed from each CDR3. Fields, in order: J gene, V gene, CDR3 protein.

j_call: TRBJ2-1
v_call: TRBV3-1/TRBV3-2
cdr3_aa: ASSQGDYKFNNEQF

j_call: TRBJ2-7
v_call: TRBV9
cdr3_aa: ASSFGTVGYEQY

j_call: TRBJ1-5
v_call: TRBV19
cdr3_aa: ASSIQGTNQPQH

j_call: TRBJ1-2
v_call: TRBV3-1/TRBV3-2
cdr3_aa: ASSQPQGAYGYT

j_call: TRBJ2-5
v_call: TRBV6-4
cdr3_aa: ATPGQGPGETQY

j_call: TRBJ2-5
v_call: TRBV10-1
cdr3_aa: ASSESLAQETQY

j_call: TRBJ1-4
v_call: TRBV27
cdr3_aa: ATSNGGRGEKLF

j_call: TRBJ2-7
v_call: TRBV28
cdr3_aa: ASSLSQVSYEQY

j_call: TRBJ2-7
v_call: TRBV30
cdr3_aa: ACYSQTYEQY

j_call: TRBJ2-2
v_call: TRBV9
cdr3_aa: ASSESGTETGELF

j_call: TRBJ2-1
v_call: TRBV19
cdr3_aa: ASSMSGGRGHEQF

j_call: TRBJ1-2
v_call: TRBV12-3/TRBV12-4
cdr3_aa: ASSFGASGYT

j_call: TRBJ2-7
v_call: TRBV29-1
cdr3_aa: SVVTGGSYEQY

j_call: TRBJ2-5
v_call: TRBV2
cdr3_aa: ASRSKFTTGSQETQY

j_call: TRBJ2-7
v_call: TRBV11-2
cdr3_aa: ASSLPGTGTYEQY

j_call: TRBJ1-1
v_call: TRBV19
cdr3_aa: ASRPRTGEDTEAF

j_call: TRBJ1-2
v_call: TRBV9
cdr3_aa: ASSVVGGGYT

j_call: TRBJ2-7
v_call: TRBV30
cdr3_aa: AWSGDIIQQY

j_call: TRBJ2-1
v_call: TRBV5-6
cdr3_aa: ASSFLRGGARNEQF

j_call: TRBJ2-7
v_call: TRBV7-8
cdr3_aa: ASIPGRGSYEQY

j_call: TRBJ2-7
v_call: TRBV6-6
cdr3_aa: ASSYEVGRGSYEQY

j_call: TRBJ1-2
v_call: TRBV7-6
cdr3_aa: ASSSRTGAGYT

j_call: TRBJ1-1
v_call: TRBV10-3
cdr3_aa: AIGPGTEAF

j_call: TRBJ1-1
v_call: TRBV6-5
cdr3_aa: ASSYRDRGQAF

j_call: TRBJ2-7
v_call: TRBV2
cdr3_aa: ASSDRTSGINEQY

j_call: TRBJ2-3
v_call: TRBV12-3/TRBV12-4
cdr3_aa: ASSLNSLGTQY

j_call: TRBJ1-4
v_call: TRBV7-2
cdr3_aa: ASSSGQGVSTNEKLF

j_call: TRBJ2-1
v_call: TRBV18
cdr3_aa: ASSPIPPLLGSSYNEQF

j_call: TRBJ1-1
v_call: TRBV5-4
cdr3_aa: ASSRGTVNTEAF

j_call: TRBJ2-1
v_call: TRBV7-3
cdr3_aa: ASSFDRGTYNEQF

j_call: TRBJ1-1
v_call: TRBV3-1/TRBV3-2
cdr3_aa: ASSHLGGADTEAF

j_call: TRBJ1-3
v_call: TRBV3-1/TRBV3-2
cdr3_aa: ASSLTGTGNTIY

j_call: TRBJ1-5
v_call: TRBV11-2
cdr3_aa: ASSTRQGINQPQH

j_call: TRBJ1-1
v_call: TRBV27
cdr3_aa: ASSLFRGDTEAF

j_call: TRBJ2-7
v_call: TRBV19
cdr3_aa: ASGTGAYEQY

j_call: TRBJ1-2
v_call: TRBV6-5
cdr3_aa: ASSPRQGNYGYT

j_call: TRBJ1-2
v_call: TRBV4-2
cdr3_aa: ASTPDRGIHYGYT

j_call: TRBJ2-7
v_call: TRBV2
cdr3_aa: ASSEVGGGEQY

j_call: TRBJ1-5
v_call: TRBV19
cdr3_aa: ASSTGFYSNQPQH

j_call: TRBJ2-1
v_call: TRBV12-3/TRBV12-4
cdr3_aa: ASSFAGDEQF

j_call: TRBJ2-7
v_call: TRBV2
cdr3_aa: ASRTQATNYEQY

j_call: TRBJ2-5
v_call: TRBV5-1
cdr3_aa: ASSSRLAGYQATQY

j_call: TRBJ1-1
v_call: TRBV20-1
cdr3_aa: SAKRLVEAF